The subject of this entry is one T cell receptor (beta chain). Its antigen remains unidentified. This entry is derived from a study of blood T cells in healthy people across ages. Overall study findings and caveats: Diversity of TCR beta correlated strongly with naive T cell percentage.

Primed by a sample-barcoded 5' primer and a J-beta primer mix, a second PCR proceeded for about 6 to 11 cycles. TCRdb re-derived calls from the 5' RACE reads in MiXCR, one entry per CDR3 protein. The sample consists of about 680,000 distinct CDR3 sequences, around 48% of them appearing once. This CDR3 has 12 amino acids. Trimming stripped 2 bases from V and 8 bases from J, with 4 bases between. The germline gives CDR1 MDHEN, CDR2 SYDVKM. This chain links TRBV28 with TRBJ1-6; D not certain. The TCR sequence derives from a woman in her sixties in good health. Sequencing input: blood. CDR3 sequence (DNA): TGTGCCAGCAGTTTAATCGATTCACCCCTCCACTTT. Translation: CASSLIDSPLHF.